These 8 T cell receptor beta chains were sequenced from one sample in a study of T-cell memory formation after mild COVID-19. Via MiXCR, TCRdb re-called the 5' RACE reads, giving one row per CDR3 protein. Among fewer than 450,000 distinct CDR3 sequences, 20% to 25% were seen once, and the ten largest hold roughly 9.7%. Input material: PBMCs or a T cell subset sorted from them (not recorded which). The receptors originated from an adult woman who had mild COVID-19 (a few samples of this study predate the infection). Cell type and time point are not known.

Here the CDR3 reads CASSFRDSQETQYF. The CDR3 DNA follows: TGTGCCAGCAGCTTCCGGGACAGCCAAGAGACCCAGTACTTC. The chain couples TRBV6-5 to TRBJ2-5, with TRBD1 identical over 7 bases. The CDR3 contains 14 residues. Germline V gene lookup returns CDR1 MNHEY and CDR2 SVGAGI. V shed 6 bases, J shed 1 base, and the junction held 5 bases outside the gene matches.

This clonotype has a count of ten or more. J is TRBJ2-1 and V is TRBV5-6; 7 bases align to TRBD2. This CDR3 is built from 15 residues. Germline CDR1 SGHDT, CDR2 YYEEEE. J gave up 5 bases and V 3 bases, and 8 bases lay outside the gene matches. Here the CDR3 reads CASSSRLARDNEQFF. Written as DNA, the CDR3 is TGTGCCAGCAGCTCCAGACTAGCCCGGGACAATGAGCAGTTCTTC.

The DNA for the CDR3 is TGCAGTGTATTTGGCAATGAGCAGTTCTTC. Translation: CSVFGNEQFF. The chain couples TRBV20-1 to TRBJ2-1; D ambiguous. Between the trimmed V and J ends, which lost 7 bases and 6 bases, there was a span of 7 bases. This CDR3 is built from 10 residues. Looked up from germline, CDR1 is DFQATT and CDR2 is SNEGSKA (reference sequence).

The V gene is TRBV4-2, the J gene TRBJ2-7; 9 bases are shared with TRBD1. The CDR3 runs 14 residues. The germline gives CDR1 LGHNA, CDR2 YNFKEQ. J gave up 3 bases and V 6 bases, and 6 bases lay outside the gene matches. The CDR3 loop reads CASSPTTGGYEQYF. CDR3 nucleotide sequence: TGTGCCAGCAGTCCTACGACAGGGGGCTACGAGCAGTACTTC.

The sample holds many counts of this clonotype. The rearrangement links TRBV4-1 to TRBJ2-2; D gene uncertain. Germline CDR1 and CDR2: MGHRA and YSYEKL. The CDR3 consists of 18 residues. The V end lost 0 bases, the J end lost 0 bases, and 14 bases lay between the germline ends. CDR3 in amino acids: CASSQEDLGYPNTGELFF. Written as DNA, the CDR3 is TGCGCCAGCAGCCAAGAAGATTTGGGGTATCCGAACACCGGGGAGCTGTTTTTT.

This clonotype was seen just once. This chain connects TRBV4-1 to TRBJ2-1; 14 nucleotides line up with TRBD2. V lost 4 bases and J lost 7; bases outside the gene matches: 6. The CDR3 extends over 16 amino acids. CDR1 MGHRA and CDR2 YSYEKL come from the germline V gene. The CDR3 spells CASSPLGLAGDNEQFF. For the CDR3, the DNA is TGCGCCAGCAGCCCTTTGGGACTAGCGGGAGATAATGAGCAGTTCTTC.

This clonotype was detected only a few times. The chain employs TRBV12-3 or TRBV12-4 and TRBJ2-2; D might be TRBD2 (6 bases). This CDR3 has 15 residues. V lost 6 bases and J 2 bases, leaving 13 bases between the germline ends. The CDR3, as DNA: TGTGCCAGCAGCCCCCGACTAGTTAACACCGGGGAGCTGTTTTTT. It is translated as CASSPRLVNTGELFF.

The chain carries TRBV24-1 and TRBJ2-7, with D perhaps matching TRBD1 (6 bases). This CDR3 has 14 residues. Germline V gives CDR1 KGHDR, CDR2 SFDVKD. Trimming took off 5 bases at V and 2 bases at J, with 12 bases between the two ends. The CDR3 DNA sequence: TGTGCCACCAGTGCATCGGGACAACCCTACGAGCAGTACTTC. Amino acids: CATSASGQPYEQYF.